This TCR beta chain is from a study of CD8 T cells in ankylosing spondylitis. The CDR3 covers 15 residues. The V gene's germline CDR1 is WSHSY and CDR2 SAAADI. This clonotype was seen a few times. Its ends do not fully match the called genes, so a read error is possible. In TCRdb, the 5' RACE reads were re-called with MiXCR into one record per CDR3 protein. The sample has roughly 190,000 distinct CDR3 sequences; 10% to 15% are singletons. The V gene is TRBV10-2, the J gene TRBJ2-1, with 11 bases identical to TRBD2. The receptor was isolated from a male donor with ankylosing spondylitis or in good health (not recorded which). Sequenced material: blood, either unsorted or a sorted T cell fraction (not recorded which). The CDR3 is CASSFLAGGYKEQFF. The CDR3 bases are TGCGCCAGCAGCTTCCTAGCGGGGGGTTACAAGGAGCAGTTCTTC.